The 4 T cell receptor beta chains below all came from one sample that was sequenced in a study of blood T cells in healthy people across ages. Primers used in a second PCR of roughly 6 to 11 cycles were a sample-barcoded 5' primer and a J-beta primer mix. TCRdb recomputed calls from the 5' RACE reads with MiXCR, one row per CDR3 protein. Of about 1 million distinct CDR3 sequences in the sample, under 30% are singletons; the top ten hold 0.65% to 0.75%. The data were also submitted as part of a second study, on T cells of mothers and their children.

Sequencing used blood. The receptors shown here come from a girl aged 2-15 years in good health.

V gene TRBV7-2 combines with J gene TRBJ2-1; D is undetermined. The CDR3 is 13 residues long. V lost 2 bases, J lost 6 bases, and 8 bases lay in between. Germline V gene sequence: CDR1 SGHTA, CDR2 FQGNSA. CDR3 protein: CASSLRMINEQFF. The DNA for the CDR3 is TGTGCCAGCAGCTTAAGAATGATCAATGAGCAGTTCTTC.

There are a few counts of this clonotype. The V and J genes are TRBV5-6 and TRBJ1-1; 7 nucleotides match TRBD1. This CDR3 spans 14 amino acids. Trimming cost V 2 bases and J 8 bases; bases outside gene matches: 9. In germline, CDR1 is SGHDT, CDR2 YYEEEE. DNA of the CDR3: TGTGCCAGCAGCTTAATGGTCCTAGGGGGCGAAGCTTTCTTT. It codes for CASSLMVLGGEAFF. Complete variable domain (other parts from reference TRBV5-6 and TRBJ1-1): DAGVTQSPTHLIKTRGQQVTLRCSPKSGHDTVSWYQQALGQGPQFIFQYYEEEERQRGNFPDRFSGHQFPNYSSELNVNALLLGDSALYLCASSLMVLGGEAFFGQGTRLTVV.

CDR3 DNA sequence: TGTGCCAGCAGCCAAGTAACAGGGGGTCAAGAGACCCAGTACTTC. It encodes CASSQVTGGQETQYF. This sequence joins TRBV4-2 and TRBJ2-5, with 8 bases lining up with TRBD1. V gave up 1 base and J gave up 2 bases; unmatched junction bases: 3. Per the germline V gene, CDR1 is LGHNA and CDR2 is YNFKEQ. The CDR3 has 15 residues.

This clonotype was counted only a few times. The chain couples TRBV6-2 or TRBV6-3 to TRBJ2-1; maybe TRBD1 (6 bases). Germline CDR1 and CDR2: MNHEY and SVGEGT. V was shortened by 6 bases and J by 5 bases, with 23 bases between the two germline ends. The CDR3 runs to 17 residues. CDR3 in DNA: TGTGCCAGCAGAAACTTACAGGGTGTGGACGGGGACAATGAGCAGTTCTTC. Its translation is CASRNLQGVDGDNEQFF.